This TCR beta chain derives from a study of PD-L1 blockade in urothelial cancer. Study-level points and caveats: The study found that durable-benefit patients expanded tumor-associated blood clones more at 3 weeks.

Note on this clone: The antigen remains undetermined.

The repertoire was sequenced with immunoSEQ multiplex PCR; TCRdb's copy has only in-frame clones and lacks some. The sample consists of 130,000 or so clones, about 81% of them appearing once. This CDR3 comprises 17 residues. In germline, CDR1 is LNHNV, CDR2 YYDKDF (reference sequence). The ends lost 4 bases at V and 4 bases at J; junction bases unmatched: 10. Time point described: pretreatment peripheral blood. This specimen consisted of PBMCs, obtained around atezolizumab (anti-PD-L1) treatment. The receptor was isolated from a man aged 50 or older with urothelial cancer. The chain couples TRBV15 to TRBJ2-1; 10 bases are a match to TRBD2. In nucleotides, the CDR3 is TGTGCCACCAGCACAAGAACTAGCGGGATTAGATACAATGAGCAGTTCTTC. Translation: CATSTRTSGIRYNEQFF.